One T cell receptor (beta chain) is described in this entry. No cognate antigen has been identified for it. Since a much larger clone is just one base distant, this may be a read error. The data originate from a study of T cells in Graves' hyperthyroidism and ophthalmopathy (dated by TCRdb to between 2018 and 2021). The study in broad terms: Peripheral blood samples were taken at initial diagnosis, before any treatment was given. TCR V-J signatures able to tell the groups apart were searched for in a discovery cohort of 90 to 100 patients, of whom more than 40 had Graves' ophthalmopathy and around 57 had stable Graves' hyperthyroidism. Prospective prediction of ophthalmopathy was tested in an independent validation cohort consisting of some 18 hyperthyroidism patients and approximately 16 patients who later progressed to ophthalmopathy. The roughly 100 discovery patients were divided at random into training and test sets in a 7:3 ratio. In addition, the study compared T-cell repertoires in thyroid tissue and in blood from roughly six Graves' hyperthyroidism patients. After blood sampling, hyperthyroidism patients were treated with methimazole at a starting dose of 30 mg daily, and ophthalmopathy patients were treated with high-dose intravenous methylprednisolone. The paper reports TCR Vbeta CDR3 sequencing of more than 120 peripheral blood samples: some 41 ophthalmopathy, under 80 hyperthyroidism and around 17 progressor patients. The full study reports these points: No statistical method was used to set the sample size in advance, and investigators knew the group allocation. In validation, the model predicted progression to ophthalmopathy with around 71% sensitivity and 72% to 75% specificity, a median of about 6.7 months before onset. Most expanded thyroid clonotypes (frequency above 0.001) were also found in blood, which suggests that blood repertoires may mirror thyroid immune responses. A 13 V-J signature model separated ophthalmopathy from stable hyperthyroidism, with around 91% sensitivity and 81.08% specificity in cross-validation and 80%/75% in testing.

Amplification of TCR beta CDR3 regions was carried out from RNA transcripts. The TCR CDR3 was subjected to a first round of RT-PCR using the HTBI primer set and the Qiagen OneStep RT-PCR kit. Libraries were constructed in a second round of multiplex PCR, after which size selection and purification were carried out. Sequencing of the libraries was done on an Illumina HiSeq2000 using paired-end 100 bp reads. Regarding the original processing steps: SOAPnuke was used to process the raw data, with reads discarded if the reads contained adapters or uncalled bases, had a mean Phred below 15, or lacked an exact constant-primer or identifier match. High-quality paired reads were merged using COPE v1.2.5, and each unique nucleotide sequence was defined as a clonotype. MiTCR v1.1 was used to align clonotypes to the IMGT TRBV, TRBD and TRBJ reference segments. Analysis was restricted to V-J combinations with a frequency above 0.0001, which covered 98% to 99.2% of repertoires. The TCS score was defined as the ratio of F50 (clonal expansion) to E x V (chaos), calculated using BLOSUM62-based TCRdist between CDR3 peptides within each V-J. Welch's t-statistics and random forest reduced some 510 V-J features to 13, which were used in a naive Bayes classifier (R e1071). TCRdb reanalyzed the raw reads on its own, using fastp at Q25 for trimming and MiXCR for clone calling, and kept in-frame beta chains. Every entry covers one CDR3 protein and lists the most common genes and DNA from its rows. It is TCRdb's table, rather than the study itself, that gives the V and J calls and clone size. Present in this sample are about 560,000 distinct CDR3 sequences, approximately 15% of which were seen just once. The top ten clonotypes cover about 17% of the sample.

Stable Graves' hyperthyroidism was defined as no progression to ophthalmopathy during 18 months of follow-up. Hyperthyroidism patients were newly diagnosed, with disease duration under 2 months, and aged 18 to 65 years. Patients with uncontrolled infections, other autoimmune diseases, pregnancy or lactation were excluded. Diagnoses were based on clinical symptoms, serum thyroxine and TRAb, thyroid ultrasound and orbital computed tomography. PBMCs were isolated from about 9.1 ml of fresh peripheral blood by Ficoll-Paque density gradient centrifugation. Total RNA was extracted using Trizol reagent, and RNA quality was assessed on an Agilent 2100 Bioanalyzer. Inclusive of the bounding cysteine and phenylalanine, the CDR3 is 12 residues long. CDR3 DNA only is kept here, 36 bases in frame from base 1. Compared with germline, V lacks 7 bases and J lacks 7 bases; bases without a gene match: 5.

The TCR comes from a woman aged 18-30 years with Graves' hyperthyroidism. Sequencing was carried out using blood. The chain uses TRBV12-3 or TRBV12-4 and TRBJ1-2, with 8 bases in between that match TRBD1. The DNA sequence is as follows: TGTGCCAGCAATCAGGGGGCTTGTGGCTACACCTTC. It specifies CASNQGACGYTF.